Listed here are 2 T cell receptor beta chains from one sample, sequenced in a study of early T cells in non-severe SARS-CoV-2 infection. TCRdb passed the 5' RACE reads through MiXCR, listing each CDR3 protein once. The table has about 70,000 distinct CDR3 sequences, around 11% seen once. What was sequenced was whole blood. These receptors all stem from an adult who was a healthcare worker with PCR-confirmed SARS-CoV-2 infection or an uninfected control (not recorded which).

This clonotype has only a few counts. A much larger clonotype is one base distant, so this may be a read error. The chain recombines TRBV20-1 with TRBJ1-1; a weak D match, TRBD1 (6 bases). V was clipped by 5 bases and J by 0 bases, with 10 bases between them. Germline CDR1 reads DFQATT; CDR2 reads SNEGSKA (reference sequence). The CDR3 runs 13 residues. CDR3 protein: CSAQGYMNTEAFF. The CDR3 nucleotides are TGCAGTGCTCAGGGGTACATGAACACTGAAGCTTTCTTT.

This clonotype was counted a few times. This rearrangement joins TRBV29-1 to TRBJ2-7, with TRBD2 matching over 11 bases. This CDR3 comprises 14 residues. Germline values: CDR1 SQVTM, CDR2 ANQGSEA. V lost 6 bases and J lost 2; bases outside the gene matches: 6. The CDR3 sequence: CSVTTTSGAYEQYF. CDR3 bases: TGCAGCGTGACCACGACTAGCGGGGCCTACGAGCAGTACTTC.